The rows below give T cell receptor beta chains drawn from one sample of a study of blood T cell repertoires in COVID-19. Assay used: immunoSEQ multiplex PCR; TCRdb lists only in-frame clones, some missing. The data hold fewer than 85,000 clones, with roughly four fifths observed a single time. Specimen: peripheral blood. The source of these receptors is a woman aged 55-75 years with acute or convalescent COVID-19. CDR3s include the opening cysteine and the closing phenylalanine or tryptophan. The D gene is left open where the match is weak.

v_call,j_call,d_call,cdr3_aa
TRBV5-1,TRBJ2-1,-,CASSVSGSMSYNEQFF
TRBV12-5,TRBJ1-1,-,CASGLSREAFF
TRBV20-1,TRBJ1-2,-,CSASQGIGYTF
TRBV5-1,TRBJ1-4,-,CASSRSGTSEKLFF
TRBV6-4,TRBJ1-6,-,CASSAGTTYNSPLHF
TRBV2,TRBJ2-3,TRBD1,CASSDRTGGTDTQYF
TRBV6-5,TRBJ2-1,-,CASSYMYGNNEQFF
TRBV10-3,TRBJ1-6,TRBD1,CAIRGTGDNSPLHF
TRBV14,TRBJ1-6,-,CASRGQNLSPLHF
TRBV19,TRBJ1-2,TRBD1,CASRPPDRGHGYTF
TRBV18,TRBJ1-1,-,CASSPPLNTEAFF
TRBV5-1,TRBJ2-7,TRBD1,CASSLVGGTAYEQYF
TRBV6-5,TRBJ2-3,TRBD2,CASLVAGGEDTQYF
TRBV5-1,TRBJ2-1,TRBD2,CASSPTLAGAGVEQFF
TRBV5-6,TRBJ2-5,TRBD1,CASIDRGGETQYF
TRBV30,TRBJ1-6,-,CAWSARGTNNSPLHF
TRBV30,TRBJ1-6,-,CAWSYGDYSPLHF
TRBV2,TRBJ1-1,TRBD1,CASRDGTGGNTEAFF
TRBV3-1/TRBV3-2,TRBJ2-7,TRBD2,CASSFGSSGGEQYF
TRBV19,TRBJ1-5,-,CASSAERAQPQHF
TRBV11-1,TRBJ1-1,TRBD1,CASSSDRVTEAFF
TRBV28,TRBJ1-6,TRBD1,CASSPGQGFSPLHF
TRBV3-1/TRBV3-2,TRBJ1-5,-,CASSRGQNNQPQHF
TRBV2,TRBJ2-2,TRBD2,CASRPTSGGAGELFF
TRBV9,TRBJ1-1,-,CASSVRERVTEAFF
TRBV3-1/TRBV3-2,TRBJ2-3,TRBD1,CASSRDRRTDTQYF
TRBV12-3/TRBV12-4,TRBJ1-2,-,CASTQRRDHGYTF
TRBV19,TRBJ1-5,TRBD1,CASRRQGLQPQHF
TRBV2,TRBJ1-1,-,CASRRQLNTEAFF